This TCR beta chain was sequenced during a study of T cells after yellow fever vaccination. Study in general: In the case of low-cell-number fractions, SMART-Seq v4 Ultra Low Input was used for preparation. Overall study results and limits: The CD4 and CD8 compartments had a small share of their clonotypes in common. Re-detected after boosting: most primary clones, more than 95% of CD4 and about 89% of CD8.

This clonotype has only a few counts. As yet, its antigen is unknown. TCRdb independently ran MiXCR on the 5' RACE reads; one entry per CDR3 protein. The sample yields hundreds of thousands of distinct CDR3 sequences, about 12% seen once. Between the trimmed V and J ends, which lost 1 base and 5 bases, there was a span of 14 bases. CDR3 size: 15 residues. Per the germline V gene, CDR1 is SGHAT and CDR2 is FQNNGV. This TCR came from a man younger than 40 who received the YFV17D yellow fever vaccine. The sample consisted of PBMCs, taken on the day of the yellow fever booster vaccination. The V and J genes are TRBV11-2 and TRBJ2-5; tentative D call: TRBD2 (6 bases). This CDR3 reads CASSLGGLARETQYF. The DNA for the CDR3 is TGTGCCAGCAGCTTAGGGGGCCTAGCGCGGGAGACCCAGTACTTC.